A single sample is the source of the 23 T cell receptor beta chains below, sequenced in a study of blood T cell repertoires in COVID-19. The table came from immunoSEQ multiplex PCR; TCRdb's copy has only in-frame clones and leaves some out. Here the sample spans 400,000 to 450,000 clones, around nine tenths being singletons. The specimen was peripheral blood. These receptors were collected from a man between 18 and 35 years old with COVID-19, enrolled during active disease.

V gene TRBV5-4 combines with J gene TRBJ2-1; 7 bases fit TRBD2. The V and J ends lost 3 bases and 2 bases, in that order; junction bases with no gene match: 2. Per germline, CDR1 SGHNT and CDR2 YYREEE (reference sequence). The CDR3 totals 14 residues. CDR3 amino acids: CASSYGTTYNEQFF. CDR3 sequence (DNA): TGTGCCAGCAGCTATGGGACTACCTACAATGAGCAGTTCTTC.

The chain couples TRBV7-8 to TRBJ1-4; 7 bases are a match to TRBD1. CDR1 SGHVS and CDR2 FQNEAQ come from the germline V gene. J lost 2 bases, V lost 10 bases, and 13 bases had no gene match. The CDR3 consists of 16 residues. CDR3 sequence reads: CATSRQGGSTNEKLFF. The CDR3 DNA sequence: TGTGCCACTTCACGGCAGGGGGGTTCGACTAATGAAAAACTGTTTTTT.

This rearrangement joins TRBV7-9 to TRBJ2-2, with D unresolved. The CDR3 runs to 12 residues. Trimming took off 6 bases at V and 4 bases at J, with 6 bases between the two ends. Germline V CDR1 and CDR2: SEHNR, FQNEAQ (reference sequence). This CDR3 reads CASRQSTGELFF. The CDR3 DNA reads TGTGCCAGCAGACAGAGCACCGGGGAGCTGTTTTTT. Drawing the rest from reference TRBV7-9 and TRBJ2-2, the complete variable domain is DTGVSQNPRHKITKRGQNVTFRCDPISEHNRLYWYRQTLGQGPEFLTYFQNEAQLEKSRLLSDRFSAERPKGSFSTLEIQRTEQGDSAMYLCASRQSTGELFFGEGSRLTVL.

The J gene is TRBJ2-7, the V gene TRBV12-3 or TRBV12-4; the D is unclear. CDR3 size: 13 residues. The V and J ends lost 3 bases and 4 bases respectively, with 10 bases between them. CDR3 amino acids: CASSLLGRYEQYF. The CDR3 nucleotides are TGTGCCAGCAGTTTGCTTGGGCGTTACGAGCAGTACTTC.

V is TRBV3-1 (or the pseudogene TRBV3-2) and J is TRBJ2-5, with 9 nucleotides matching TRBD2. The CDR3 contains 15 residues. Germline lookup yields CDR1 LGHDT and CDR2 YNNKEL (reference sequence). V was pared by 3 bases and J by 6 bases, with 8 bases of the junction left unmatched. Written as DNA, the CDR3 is TGTGCCAGCAGCCACCGGGCAGCGGGGGGACAGACCCAGTACTTC. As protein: CASSHRAAGGQTQYF.

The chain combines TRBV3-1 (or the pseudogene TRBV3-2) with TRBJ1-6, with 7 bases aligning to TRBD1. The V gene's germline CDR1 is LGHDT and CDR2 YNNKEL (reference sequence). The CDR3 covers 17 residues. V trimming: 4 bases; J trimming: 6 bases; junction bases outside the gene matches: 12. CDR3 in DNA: TGTGCCAGCAGCCTCCGACAGGGCAGGGGGTTTAATTCACCCCTCCACTTT. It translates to CASSLRQGRGFNSPLHF.

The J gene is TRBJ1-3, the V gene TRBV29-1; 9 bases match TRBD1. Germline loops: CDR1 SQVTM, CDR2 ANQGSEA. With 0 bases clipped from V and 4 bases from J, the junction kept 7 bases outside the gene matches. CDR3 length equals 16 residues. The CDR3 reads CSVEDRTGAEGNTIYF. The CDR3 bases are TGCAGCGTTGAAGATCGGACAGGGGCGGAAGGAAACACCATATATTTT.

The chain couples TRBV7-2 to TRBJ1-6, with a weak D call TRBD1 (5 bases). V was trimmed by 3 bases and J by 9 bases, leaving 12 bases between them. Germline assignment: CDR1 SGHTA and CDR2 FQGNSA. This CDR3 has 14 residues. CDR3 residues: CASSFDRGSSPLHF. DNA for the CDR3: TGTGCCAGCAGCTTCGACAGAGGTTCTTCACCCCTCCACTTT. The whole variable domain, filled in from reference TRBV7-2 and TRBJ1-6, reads GAGVSQSPSNKVTEKGKDVELRCDPISGHTALYWYRQSLGQGLEFLIYFQGNSAPDKSGLPSDRFSAERTGGSVSTLTIQRTQQEDSAVYLCASSFDRGSSPLHFGNGTRLTVT.

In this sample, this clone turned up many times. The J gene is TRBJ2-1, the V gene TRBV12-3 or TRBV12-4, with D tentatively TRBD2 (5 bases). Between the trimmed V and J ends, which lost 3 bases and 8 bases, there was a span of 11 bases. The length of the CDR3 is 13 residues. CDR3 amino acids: CASSFTQRDEQFF. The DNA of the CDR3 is TGTGCCAGCAGTTTTACCCAGAGGGATGAGCAGTTCTTC.

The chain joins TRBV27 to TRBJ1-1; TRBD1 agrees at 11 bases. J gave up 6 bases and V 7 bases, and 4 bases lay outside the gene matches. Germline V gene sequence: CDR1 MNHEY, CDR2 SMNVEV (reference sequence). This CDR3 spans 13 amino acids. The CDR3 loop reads CASNGQGAAEAFF. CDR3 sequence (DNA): TGTGCCAGCAACGGACAGGGGGCTGCTGAAGCTTTCTTT.

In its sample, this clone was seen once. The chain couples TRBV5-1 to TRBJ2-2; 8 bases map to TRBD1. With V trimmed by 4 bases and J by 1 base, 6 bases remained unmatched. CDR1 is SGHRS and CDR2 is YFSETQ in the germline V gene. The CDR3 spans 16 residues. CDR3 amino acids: CASSLLGTGNTGELFF. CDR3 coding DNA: TGCGCCAGCAGCCTTCTTGGGACAGGGAACACCGGGGAGCTGTTTTTT.

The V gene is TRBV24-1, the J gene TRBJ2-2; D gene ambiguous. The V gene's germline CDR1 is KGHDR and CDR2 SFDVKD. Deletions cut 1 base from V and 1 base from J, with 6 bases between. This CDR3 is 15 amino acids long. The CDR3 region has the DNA TGTGCCACCAGTGATTTATTCGGGAACACCGGGGAGCTGTTTTTT. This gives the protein CATSDLFGNTGELFF.

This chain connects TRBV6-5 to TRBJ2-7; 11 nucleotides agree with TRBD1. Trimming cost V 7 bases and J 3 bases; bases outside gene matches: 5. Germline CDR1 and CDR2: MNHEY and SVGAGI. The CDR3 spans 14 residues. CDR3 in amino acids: CASTLGTGGYEQYF. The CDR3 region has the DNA TGTGCCAGCACCCTCGGGACAGGGGGCTACGAGCAGTACTTC.

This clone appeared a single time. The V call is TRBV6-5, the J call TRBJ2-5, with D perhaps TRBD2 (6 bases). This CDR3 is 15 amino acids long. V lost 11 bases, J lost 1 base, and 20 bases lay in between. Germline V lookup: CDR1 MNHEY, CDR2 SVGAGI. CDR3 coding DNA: TGTGCCGGAAGAAGGGACTTCATTCCCCAAGAGACCCAGTACTTC. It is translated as CAGRRDFIPQETQYF.

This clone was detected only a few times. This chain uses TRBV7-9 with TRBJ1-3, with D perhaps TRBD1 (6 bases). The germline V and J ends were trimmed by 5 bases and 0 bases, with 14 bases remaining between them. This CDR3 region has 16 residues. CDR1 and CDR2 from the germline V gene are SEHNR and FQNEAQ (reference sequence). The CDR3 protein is CASSDSGHFSGNTIYF. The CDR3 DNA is TGTGCCAGCAGCGACTCGGGACATTTCTCTGGAAACACCATATATTTT.

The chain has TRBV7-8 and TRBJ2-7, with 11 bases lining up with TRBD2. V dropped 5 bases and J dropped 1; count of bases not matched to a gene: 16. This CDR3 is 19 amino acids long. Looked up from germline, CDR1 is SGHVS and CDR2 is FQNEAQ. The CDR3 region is CASSPELKGLAGASYEQYF. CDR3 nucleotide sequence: TGTGCCAGCAGCCCAGAATTAAAAGGACTAGCGGGCGCATCCTACGAGCAGTACTTC.

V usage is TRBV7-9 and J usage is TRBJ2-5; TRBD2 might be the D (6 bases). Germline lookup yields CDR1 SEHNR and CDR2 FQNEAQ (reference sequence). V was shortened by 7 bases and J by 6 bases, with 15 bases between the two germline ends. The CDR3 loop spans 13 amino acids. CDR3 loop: CASNREISQTQYF. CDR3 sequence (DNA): TGTGCCAGCAATCGGGAGATTAGCCAGACCCAGTACTTC.

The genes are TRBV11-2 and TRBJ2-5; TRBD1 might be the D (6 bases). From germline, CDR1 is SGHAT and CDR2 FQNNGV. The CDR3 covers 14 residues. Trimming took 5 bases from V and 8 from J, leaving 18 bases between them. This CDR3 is CASSPLGDTRTQYF. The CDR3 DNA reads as TGTGCCAGCAGCCCCCTGGGGGACACAAGAACCCAGTACTTC.

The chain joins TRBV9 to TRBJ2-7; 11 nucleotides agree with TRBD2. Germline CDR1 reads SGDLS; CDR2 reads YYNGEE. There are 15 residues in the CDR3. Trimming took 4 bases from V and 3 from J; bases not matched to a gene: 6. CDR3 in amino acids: CASSRTSGQGYEQYF. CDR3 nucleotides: TGTGCCAGCAGCCGGACTAGCGGGCAGGGCTACGAGCAGTACTTC.

The CDR3 DNA reads TGTGCCTGTTACAGGGTAGGCACTGAAGCTTTCTTT. This translates into CACYRVGTEAFF. The genes are TRBV30 and TRBJ1-1; D perhaps matches TRBD1 (6 bases). The CDR3 has 12 residues. Trimming cost V 6 bases and J 4 bases, with 12 bases left between them. CDR1 is GTSNPN and CDR2 is SVGIG in the germline V gene (reference sequence).

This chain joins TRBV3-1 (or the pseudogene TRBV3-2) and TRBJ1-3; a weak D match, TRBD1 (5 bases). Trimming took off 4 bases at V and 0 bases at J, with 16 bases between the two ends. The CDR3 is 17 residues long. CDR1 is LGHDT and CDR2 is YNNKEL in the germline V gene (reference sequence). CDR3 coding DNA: TGTGCCAGCAGCCGGCTAGGGGCCAGTTCCTCTGGAAACACCATATATTTT. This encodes CASSRLGASSSGNTIYF.

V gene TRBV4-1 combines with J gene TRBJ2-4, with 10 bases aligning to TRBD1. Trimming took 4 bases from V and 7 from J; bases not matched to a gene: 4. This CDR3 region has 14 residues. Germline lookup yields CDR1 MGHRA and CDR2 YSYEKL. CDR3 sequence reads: CASSLPGQGNIQYF. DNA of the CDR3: TGCGCCAGCAGCCTACCGGGACAGGGGAACATTCAGTACTTC.

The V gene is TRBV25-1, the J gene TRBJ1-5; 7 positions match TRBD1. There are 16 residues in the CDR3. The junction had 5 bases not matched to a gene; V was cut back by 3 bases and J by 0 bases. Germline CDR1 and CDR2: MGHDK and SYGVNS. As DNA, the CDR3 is TGTGCCAGCAGTGAGAGGGACAGCTATAGCAATCAGCCCCAGCATTTT. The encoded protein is CASSERDSYSNQPQHF.